Described below is a single T cell receptor (delta chain) sequence and its context. This clone qualifies as large (0.1 to 1%). The specificity of this receptor is unknown. No base quality information exists; no much larger clone differs at one position. The identical CDR3 is also encoded by other nucleotide sequences in the sample. For both patients and controls, peripheral blood mononuclear cells were isolated, and the genomic DNA from these cells was used for TCR sequencing. Controls were roughly 23 healthy adult blood donors, with a median age of 64 years and around twelve males and approximately 11 females, matched to patients for age and sex. The data derive from a study of gamma delta lymphoproliferative disorders and STAT genes (dated by TCRdb to between 2017 and 2018). In the study overall: The LymphoTrack Dx TCRG Assay was used to build gamma-chain libraries from a minimum of 50 ng of genomic DNA. To confirm results, a couple of gamma-chain samples and all delta-chain samples were sequenced twice. Because no corresponding Invivoscribe delta assay was available, delta-chain libraries were prepared according to the EuroClonality-NGS working group standard operating procedure. Within a larger immunophenotypic and STAT-mutation study, TCR gamma and delta CDR3 repertoires were profiled by deep sequencing in Tgammadelta lymphoproliferative disease patients and healthy controls. The research as a whole found: It was noted by the authors that NGS specificity may be reduced at low frequencies, so confirmation of the public or private nature of leukemic clones is needed. When whole repertoires were clustered, gamma repertoires from patients grouped apart from those of healthy controls, but delta repertoires did not separate between the groups. Nearly all major gamma and delta clonotypes of patients were found to be public, being shared with at least one healthy donor, and only a couple of gamma clonotypes were found to be private to disease. T cells in controls likely covered a range of maturation stages, whereas leukemic cells were skewed toward terminal effectors, which could potentially limit comparisons between patients and controls.

In both library preparation methods, multiplex PCR was run with primers aimed at the conserved V and J regions of the TCR genes. Amplicons were purified, pooled and sequenced on an Illumina MiSeq platform. The original pipeline was this. V(D)J alignment, clonotype assembly and translation were handled by MiXCR, while functionality assessment and CDR3 repertoire analyses were done with VDJtools. The IMGT definition of CDR3 was applied, and only productive sequences using functional genes were analyzed, with ORF genes and pseudogenes left out. A custom Python script was used to look across all patients and controls for identical amino acid CDR3s belonging to major clonotypes, meaning those with a frequency of >=5%. Clonotype frequencies in patients versus controls were compared with a one-sided non-parametric Wilcoxon test. TCRdb called clones from the public reads with CATT, and repeated DNA sequences were later combined into one row. In this record, the V and J calls reflect TCRdb's handling and not the investigators' own analysis. The sample contains about 2,500 delta-chain clones, nearly 1.5% of them found a single time. About 50% of the sample is in the top ten clones.

Ends trimmed: V by 3 bases, J by 4 bases; bases unmatched to a gene: 15. CDR1 and CDR2 are drawn from the germline V gene: GEAIGNYY, EKD. The CDR3 contains 17 residues, cysteine and phenylalanine counted. Only the CDR3 region is kept as DNA, spanning 51 bases read in frame from base 1. This receptor was obtained from a human donor in good health. The sequence links TRDV2 to TRDJ1; 8 bases in between match TRDD3. Sequencing used blood. Read as DNA, the sequence is TGTGCCTGTGACGACTTCTACGGGCTTACTGGGGGCGATAAACTCATCTTT. Its protein reads: CACDDFYGLTGGDKLIF.